This T cell receptor beta chain was profiled in a study of beta chain features in type 1 diabetes. Turning to this clone: As yet, its antigen is unknown.

Broader study findings: Among all four CD4+ subsets, Type 1 diabetes patients had TCRB CDR3s that were moderately but significantly shorter. A greater similarity of naive, central memory and Treg TCRB repertoires was seen among patients than among healthy donors.

The whole isolated RNA underwent reverse transcription, so sequencing captured expressed TCRB transcripts. Libraries were prepared by immunoSEQ multiplex PCR; TCRdb keeps only in-frame clonotypes and omits some of them. Of 140,000 or so clones in the sample, 13% are singletons; the top ten hold roughly 1.3%. Sorted populations all exceeded 98% purity. With V trimmed by 4 bases and J by 13 bases, 10 bases remained unmatched. CDR3 length equals 15 residues. CDR1 and CDR2 from the germline V gene are SGHAT and FQNNGV. Sequenced input: central memory CD4+ T cells from blood. This chain links TRBV11-2 with TRBJ1-6; 10 bases line up with TRBD1. This TCR came from a man younger than 35 with type 1 diabetes. CDR3 in amino acids: CASSSPPGQGTPLHF. CDR3 nucleotides: TGTGCCAGCAGCTCCCCCCCGGGACAGGGGACCCCCCTCCACTTT.